The rows below give T cell receptor beta chains drawn from one sample of a study of CD4 T cells in relation to SARS-CoV-2 and coronaviruses. Here immunoSEQ multiplex PCR was the method, and the copy in TCRdb shows in-frame clones only, minus some. The repertoire holds about 17,000 clones, with roughly 83% as singletons. These receptors' antigens are unknown. Source material: CD4+ T cells from PBMCs, cultured in vitro. Receptors originate from a human donor in good health. Both conserved end residues are part of each CDR3. A D gene is named only where the DNA matches it firmly. The size of a clone is reported for some rows only, either as once, few or many, or as a class for expanded clones.

14	TRBJ2-1	-	TRBV10-1	-	TGCGCCAGCAGTGAGGTTTGCGGCGGCAATGAGCAGTTCTTC	CASSEVCGGNEQFF
13	TRBJ2-7	TRBD1	TRBV28	-	TGTGCCAGCAGAAAAACAGGGGGCGCCGAGCAGTACTTC	CASRKTGGAEQYF
15	TRBJ2-1	TRBD2	TRBV10-1	once	TGCGCCAGCAGTCTTGGACTAGCGGGGGTTGGTGAGCAGTTCTTC	CASSLGLAGVGEQFF
15	TRBJ1-2	TRBD1	TRBV7-2	-	TGTGCCAGCAGCCTCACAGGGGGCGGTTCCTATGGCTACACCTTC	CASSLTGGGSYGYTF
13	TRBJ2-3	-	TRBV19	-	TGTGCCAGTAGTCAGGGGCGCACAGATACGCAGTATTTT	CASSQGRTDTQYF
12	TRBJ2-5	-	TRBV29-1	-	TGCAGCGTCGGACAGAACCAAGAGACCCAGTACTTC	CSVGQNQETQYF
15	TRBJ1-3	-	TRBV5-1	-	TGCGCCAGCAGCGCTCCGGGGGGCTCTGGAAACACCATATATTTT	CASSAPGGSGNTIYF
16	TRBJ2-7	-	TRBV4-2	-	TGTGCCAGCAGCCAAGATGGGTCGCTAGGTGGGTCCGAGCAGTACTTC	CASSQDGSLGGSEQYF
16	TRBJ2-7	TRBD2	TRBV19	-	TGTGCCAGTAGTATTAGGCTAGCGGGACGGTCCTACGAGCAGTACTTC	CASSIRLAGRSYEQYF
15	TRBJ1-2	TRBD1	TRBV7-6	-	TGTGCCAGCAGCAAACACCCCCGGGACAGTTATGGCTACACCTTC	CASSKHPRDSYGYTF
15	TRBJ2-5	-	TRBV19	-	TGTGCCAGTAGGGTTGAAGAGGGTCGACAAGAGACCCAGTACTTC	CASRVEEGRQETQYF
15	TRBJ1-1	TRBD1	TRBV6-6	-	TGTGCCAGCAGTTACTCGCACCAAGGGGGCTCTGAAGCTTTCTTT	CASSYSHQGGSEAFF
14	TRBJ1-2	TRBD1	TRBV5-1	-	TGCGCCAGCAGTCTAACCGGGACAGGGACCGGCTACACCTTC	CASSLTGTGTGYTF
14	TRBJ1-1	-	TRBV7-8	-	TGTGCCAGCAGCTTGAGGCAGGGGAACACTGAAGCTTTCTTT	CASSLRQGNTEAFF
14	TRBJ2-6	-	TRBV29-1	-	TGCAGCGTCCCTGTCCGCTCTGGGGCCAACGTCCTGACTTTC	CSVPVRSGANVLTF
15	TRBJ2-3	-	TRBV10-3	-	TGTGCCATCAGTGTATCGAGAGAGGGCACAGATACGCAGTATTTT	CAISVSREGTDTQYF
16	TRBJ2-3	-	TRBV6-5	-	TGTGCCAGCAGTTACTCTGGTGTGGGACTCGCAGATACGCAGTATTTT	CASSYSGVGLADTQYF
16	TRBJ2-3	TRBD1	TRBV6-2/TRBV6-3	-	TGTGCCAGCAGTACTTGGGGACAGGAGGGCACAGATACGCAGTATTTT	CASSTWGQEGTDTQYF
15	TRBJ1-1	TRBD1	TRBV6-6	once	TGTGCCAGCAGGACGCGACAGGGAGGGAACACTGAAGCTTTCTTT	CASRTRQGGNTEAFF
17	TRBJ2-5	TRBD2	TRBV9	few	TGTGCCAGCAGCGTAGGTGTTTTCGGACTAGCGAAAGAGACCCAGTACTTC	CASSVGVFGLAKETQYF
15	TRBJ1-1	-	TRBV4-3	few	TGCGCCAGCAGCCAACATGCCTCACCCAACACTGAAGCTTTCTTT	CASSQHASPNTEAFF
15	TRBJ1-5	TRBD1	TRBV18	once	TGTGCCAGCTCACTACGGGACAGGGGGAATCAGCCCCAGCATTTT	CASSLRDRGNQPQHF
14	TRBJ1-1	-	TRBV6-2/TRBV6-3	few	TGTGCCAGCAGTTCACGGACCCCCCTATCTGAAGCTTTCTTT	CASSSRTPLSEAFF
17	TRBJ2-3	TRBD2	TRBV14	-	TGTGCCAGCAGCCAAGGTATCAAGCGGGGGACGTCAGATACGCAGTATTTT	CASSQGIKRGTSDTQYF
15	TRBJ1-1	TRBD1	TRBV10-1	-	TGCGCCAGCAGTGATCCCGGGACAGGGAACACTGAAGCTTTCTTT	CASSDPGTGNTEAFF
21	TRBJ2-1	-	TRBV9	-	TGTGCCAGCAGCGTAGGCCACCCGGGCGCCCCCCATCTACCCACCTACAATGAGCAGTTCTTC	CASSVGHPGAPHLPTYNEQFF
15	TRBJ2-5	-	TRBV12-5	once	TGTGCTAGTGGTTTGGTCCTGGGGAACCAAGAGACCCAGTACTTC	CASGLVLGNQETQYF
15	TRBJ2-7	-	TRBV28	-	TGTGCCAGCAGGGAAGAAGGGGCCCCCCGCTACGAGCAGTACTTC	CASREEGAPRYEQYF
12	TRBJ1-2	-	TRBV24-1	-	TGTGCCACCAGTGACGGGGCCTATGGCTACACCTTC	CATSDGAYGYTF
14	TRBJ2-2	-	TRBV9	few	TGTGCCAGCAGCGGGGGGAGGGGGACCGGGGAGCTGTTTTTT	CASSGGRGTGELFF
14	TRBJ1-1	-	TRBV6-6	once	TGTGCCAGCAGTTACCCAACACCGAACACTGAAGCTTTCTTT	CASSYPTPNTEAFF
16	TRBJ2-2	-	TRBV7-6	-	TGTGCCAGCAACAAGGGGGGACACGTTGCCACCGGGGAGCTGTTTTTT	CASNKGGHVATGELFF
16	TRBJ2-3	TRBD2	TRBV5-4	few	TGTGCCAGCAGCACCAGAGCGGGGGGGACCACAGATACGCAGTATTTT	CASSTRAGGTTDTQYF
13	TRBJ2-5	-	TRBV5-1	-	TGCGCCAGCACCATGAGGGACCAAGAGACCCAGTACTTC	CASTMRDQETQYF
16	TRBJ2-3	TRBD2	TRBV5-8	-	TGTGCCAGCATTGAAACGGGGGGGCCGGTTCGATATACGCAGTATTTT	CASIETGGPVRYTQYF
16	TRBJ2-4	-	TRBV7-9	-	TGTGCCAGCAGCTTTCAGGGCAGTGTGGCCAAAAACATTCAGTACTTC	CASSFQGSVAKNIQYF
15	TRBJ2-1	TRBD1	TRBV7-2	-	TGTGCCAGCAGCTCCGGCGGGACAGGGTGGGATGAGCAGTTCTTC	CASSSGGTGWDEQFF
14	TRBJ2-3	-	TRBV7-9	-	TGTGCCAGCAGCTTAATGGAGGGCACAGATACGCAGTATTTT	CASSLMEGTDTQYF
16	TRBJ2-5	-	TRBV7-9	-	TGTGCCAGCAGCCCCGGCGTGAAAGCGGAACAAGAGACCCAGTACTTC	CASSPGVKAEQETQYF
14	TRBJ2-7	TRBD1	TRBV6-5	-	TGTGCCAGCAGTCCCCGGGACAGCTCCTACGAGCAGTACTTC	CASSPRDSSYEQYF
16	TRBJ1-2	-	TRBV2	few	TGTGCCAGCAGTGCAGTCAGGCTCGTCGATAACTATGGCTACACCTTC	CASSAVRLVDNYGYTF
15	TRBJ1-5	TRBD1	TRBV10-2	-	TGCGCCAGCAGTGAGGACAGGGCGGGCAATCAGCCCCAGCATTTT	CASSEDRAGNQPQHF
15	TRBJ2-1	-	TRBV19	once	TGTGCCAGTAGTACCTTCGGAGGAGTGGAAAGTGAGCAGTTCTTC	CASSTFGGVESEQFF